Only a few counts were recorded for the clone carrying this TCR beta chain. The antigen remains unidentified. PCR amplification relied on 60 Vbeta primers (plus 13 Jbeta primers). The repertoire was sequenced with immunoSEQ multiplex PCR; TCRdb's copy has only in-frame clones and lacks some. Altogether 100,000 or so clones are present, approximately 69% being singletons, with the ten largest covering more than 2.5%. V was shortened by 5 bases and J by 12 bases, with 11 bases between the two germline ends. CDR3 size: 11 residues. CDR1 and CDR2 (germline): SGHNT, YENEEA. The sample comes from a study of cytomegalovirus exposure and HLA in healthy donors. Study-wide findings and caveats: Some segments of the V type, notably TRBV6-2 and TRBV6-3, were excluded as indistinguishable.

Sequences were obtained from PBMCs. The receptor's source is a man younger than 45 in good health and CMV-seronegative. The chain uses TRBV11-3 and TRBJ2-1; TRBD1 is a possible D gene (5 bases). The CDR3: CASSHLRGQFF. The CDR3 DNA is TGTGCCAGCAGCCATCTAAGGGGGCAGTTCTTC.